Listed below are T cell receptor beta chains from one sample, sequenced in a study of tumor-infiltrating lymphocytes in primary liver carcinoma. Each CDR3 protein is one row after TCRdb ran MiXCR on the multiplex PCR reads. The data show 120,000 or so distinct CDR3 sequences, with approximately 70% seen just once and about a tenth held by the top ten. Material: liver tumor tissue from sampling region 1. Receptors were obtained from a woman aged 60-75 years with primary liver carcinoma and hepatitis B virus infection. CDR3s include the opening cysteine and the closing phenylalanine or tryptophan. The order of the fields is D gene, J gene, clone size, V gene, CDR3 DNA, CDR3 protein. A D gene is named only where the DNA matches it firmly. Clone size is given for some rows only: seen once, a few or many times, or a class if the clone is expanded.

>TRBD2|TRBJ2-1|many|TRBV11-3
TGTGCCAGCAGCCCAACCGGGACTAGCGGGAGTAATGAGCAGTTCTTC
CASSPTGTSGSNEQFF
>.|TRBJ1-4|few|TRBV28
TGTGCCAGCAGTTTATACCATTCTCTCGGGACGGTAAATGAAAAACTGTTTTTT
CASSLYHSLGTVNEKLFF
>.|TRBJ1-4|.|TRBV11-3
TGTGTCAGCAGTTGGGGGAGGGATGAAAAACTGTTTTTT
CVSSWGRDEKLFF
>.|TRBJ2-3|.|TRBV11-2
TGTCCCAGCAGCCAGGGACCAAGCACAGATACACAGTATTTT
CPSSQGPSTDTQYF
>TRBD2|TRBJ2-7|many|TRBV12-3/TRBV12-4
TGTGCCAGCAGCCGACTAGCGGGTTCCTACGAGCAGTACTTC
CASSRLAGSYEQYF
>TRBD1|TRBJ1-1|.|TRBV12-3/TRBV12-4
TGTGCCAGCGGTCCCGACGACAGGGACACTGAGGCTTTCTTT
CASGPDDRDTEAFF
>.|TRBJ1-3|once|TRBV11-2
TGTGCCAGCAGCTCACGCCCGGAGAGGGTAGCGTACTCTGGAAACACCATACATTTT
CASSSRPERVAYSGNTIHF
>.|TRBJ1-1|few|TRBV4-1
TGCGCCATCAGCCAAGATCGCAGGCCCCTGAACACTGAAGCTTTATTT
CAISQDRRPLNTEALF
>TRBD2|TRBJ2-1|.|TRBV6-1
TGTGCCACAATTGGGCTAGCGGTGGCCCAGCAATTCTTC
CATIGLAVAQQFF
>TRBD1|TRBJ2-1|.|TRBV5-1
TGCGCCAGCAAGCAGGGGGCTTTATATTACAATGAGGAGTTCTTC
CASKQGALYYNEEFF
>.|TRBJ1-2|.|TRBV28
TGTGCCAGCAGGGCAGGGAACTATGACTACACCTTC
CASRAGNYDYTF
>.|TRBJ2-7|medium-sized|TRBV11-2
TGTGCCAGCAGCTTAGCACGGAGAGCCTACGAGCAGTACTTC
CASSLARRAYEQYF
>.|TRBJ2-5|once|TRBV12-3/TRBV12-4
TGTGTCAGCAGTTTATCGGAGACCCGGTACTTC
CVSSLSETRYF
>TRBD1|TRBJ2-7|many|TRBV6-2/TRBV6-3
TGTGCCAGCAGTTACCCGGGACAGGGGGGCCCAAGCTCCTACGAGCAGTACTTC
CASSYPGQGGPSSYEQYF
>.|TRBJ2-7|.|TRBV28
TGTGCCAGCAGTTTAGCCCAAGAGGGTTTGAAAGAGCAGTACTTC
CASSLAQEGLKEQYF
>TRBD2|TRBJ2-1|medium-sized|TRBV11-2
TGTGCCAGCAGCTCCCGGACTAGCGGGGGCGGGGGGGAGCAGTTCTTC
CASSSRTSGGGGEQFF
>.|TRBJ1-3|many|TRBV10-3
TGTGCCATCCTTAGGGGTATTGGAAACACCATATATTTT
CAILRGIGNTIYF
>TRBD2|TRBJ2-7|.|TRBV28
TGTGCCAACAGTCCCAGCGGGACCGACTCCTACGAGCAGTACTTC
CANSPSGTDSYEQYF
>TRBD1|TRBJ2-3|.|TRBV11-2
TGTGCCAGCAGTTTAGCCGGACAGGCGTTCACAAATACGCAGTATTTT
CASSLAGQAFTNTQYF